Described below is a single T cell receptor (beta chain) sequence and its context. The antigen is unknown. PCR was performed using 60 Vbeta and 13 Jbeta primers. Sequencing used immunoSEQ multiplex PCR; TCRdb keeps in-frame clones, though not all of them. Here the sample spans about 130,000 clones, roughly 85% being singletons. Trimming took 2 bases from V and 7 from J; bases not matched to a gene: 14. The length of the CDR3 is 18 residues. Germline CDR1 and CDR2: SGHVS and FNYEAQ. The data derive from a study of cytomegalovirus exposure and HLA in healthy donors. General observations from the study: Over 150 TCR beta chains were listed as cytomegalovirus-associated.

The sequencing sample was made of PBMCs. This receptor was taken from a man aged 35 to 55 in good health and CMV-seropositive. The rearrangement uses TRBV7-6 and TRBJ1-5, with TRBD1 matching 10 bases. The CDR3 here is CASSLLGTGEKMLQPQHF. CDR3 nucleotides: TGTGCCAGCAGCTTATTGGGGACAGGGGAAAAGATGTTACAGCCCCAGCATTTT.